Below, one T cell receptor (beta chain) is given with its context. Antigen: not known. This entry belongs to a study of T cell responses to AZD1222 COVID-19 vaccine. Study conclusions and caveats: The donors showed a predominance of white British ancestry and of females, with possible underestimation of clonal diversity. Just a handful of people given AZD1222 tested seropositive at baseline.

The repertoire was sequenced with immunoSEQ multiplex PCR; TCRdb's copy has only in-frame clones and lacks some. The sample lists some 97,000 clones; approximately 90% were seen once. This CDR3 has 16 amino acids. Germline V gene lookup returns CDR1 LGHNA and CDR2 YSLEER. Trimming cost V 0 bases and J 12 bases, with 21 bases left between them. The TCR sequence derives from an adult in good health. The V gene is TRBV4-3, the J gene TRBJ2-1; TRBD1 or TRBD2 may be the D gene (5 bases each). The sequenced sample was peripheral blood, obtained on day 0 of AZD1222 vaccination. The CDR3 DNA sequence: TGCGCCAGCAGCCAAGATCGACGGGACGTCTATGATAGGCAGTTCTTC. Its protein is CASSQDRRDVYDRQFF.